This T cell receptor beta chain is from a study of T cell responses to AZD1222 COVID-19 vaccine. Study conclusions and caveats: Per reports, nearly half of all spike-specific TCRs target regions that are unmutated in variants. At baseline, seropositivity was found in only six AZD1222 recipients.

For this clone: Its antigen is not identified.

Sequencing used immunoSEQ multiplex PCR; TCRdb keeps in-frame clones, though not all of them. Of about 180,000 clones in the sample, about 86% were seen once. The germline V gene encodes CDR1 MNHNS and CDR2 SASEGT. The CDR3 is 16 residues long. V gave up 3 bases and J gave up 0 bases, with 14 bases separating them. This receptor was obtained from an adult in good health. Sequenced material: peripheral blood, taken on day 0 of AZD1222 vaccination. The V call is TRBV6-1, the J call TRBJ1-1; D perhaps matches TRBD1 (5 bases). As DNA, the CDR3 is TGTGCCAGCAGTGACTTCCCGACAGAACTGAACACTGAAGCTTTCTTT. This codes for CASSDFPTELNTEAFF.